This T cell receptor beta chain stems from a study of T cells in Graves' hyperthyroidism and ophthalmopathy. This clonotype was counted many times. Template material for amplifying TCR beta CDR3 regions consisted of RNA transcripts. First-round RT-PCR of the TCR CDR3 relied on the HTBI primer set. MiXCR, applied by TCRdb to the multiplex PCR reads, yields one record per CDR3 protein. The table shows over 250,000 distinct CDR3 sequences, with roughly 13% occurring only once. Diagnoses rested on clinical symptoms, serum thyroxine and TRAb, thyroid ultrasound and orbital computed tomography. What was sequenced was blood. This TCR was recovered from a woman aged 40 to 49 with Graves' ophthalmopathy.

The CDR3 reads CASSEAVAGTDTQYF. CDR3 bases: TGTGCCAGCAGTGAAGCGGTGGCGGGCACAGATACGCAGTATTTT. V usage is TRBV6-1 and J usage is TRBJ2-3; D unresolved. Trimming shortened V by 0 bases and J by 1 base, and 8 bases separated the two germline ends. CDR3 length: 15 residues. The germline V gene has CDR1 MNHNS and CDR2 SASEGT.